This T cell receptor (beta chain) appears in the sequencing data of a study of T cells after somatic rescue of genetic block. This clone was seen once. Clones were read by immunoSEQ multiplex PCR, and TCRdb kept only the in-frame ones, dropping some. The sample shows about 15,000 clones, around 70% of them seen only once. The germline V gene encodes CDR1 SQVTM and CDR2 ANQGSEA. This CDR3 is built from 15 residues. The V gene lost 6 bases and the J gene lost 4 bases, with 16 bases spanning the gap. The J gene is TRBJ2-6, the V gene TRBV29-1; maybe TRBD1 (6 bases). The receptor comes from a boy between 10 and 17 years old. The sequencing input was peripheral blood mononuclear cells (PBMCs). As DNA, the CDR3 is TGCAGCGTGTTCGGACAGTACCTAGGGGCCAACGTCCTGACTTTC. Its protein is CSVFGQYLGANVLTF.